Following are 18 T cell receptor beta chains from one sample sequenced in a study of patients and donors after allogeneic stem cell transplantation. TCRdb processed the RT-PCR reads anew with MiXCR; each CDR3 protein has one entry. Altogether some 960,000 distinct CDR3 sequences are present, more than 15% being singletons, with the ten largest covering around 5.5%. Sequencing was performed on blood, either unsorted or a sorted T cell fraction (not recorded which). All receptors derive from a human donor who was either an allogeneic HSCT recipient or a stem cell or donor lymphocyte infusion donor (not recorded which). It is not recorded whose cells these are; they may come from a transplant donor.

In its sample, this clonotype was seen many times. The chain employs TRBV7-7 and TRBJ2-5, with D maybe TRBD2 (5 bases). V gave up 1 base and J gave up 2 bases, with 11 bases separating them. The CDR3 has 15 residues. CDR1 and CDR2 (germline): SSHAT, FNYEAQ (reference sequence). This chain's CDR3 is CASSLVGGSQETQYF. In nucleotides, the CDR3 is TGTGCCAGCAGCTTAGTGGGCGGGTCACAAGAGACCCAGTACTTC.

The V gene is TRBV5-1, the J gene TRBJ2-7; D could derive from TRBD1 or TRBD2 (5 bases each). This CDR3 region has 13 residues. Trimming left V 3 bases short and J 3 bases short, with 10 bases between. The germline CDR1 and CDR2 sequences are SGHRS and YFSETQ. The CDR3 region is CASSSGDLYEQYF. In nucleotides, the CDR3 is TGCGCCAGCAGCTCCGGGGACCTCTACGAGCAGTACTTC.

CDR3 in amino acids: CASRKAATEAFF. CDR3 DNA: TGTGCCAGCAGAAAGGCGGCGACTGAAGCTTTCTTT. The V gene is TRBV11-1, the J gene TRBJ1-1; no reliable D call. The V gene's germline CDR1 is SGHAT and CDR2 FQDESV (reference sequence). Trimming removed 6 bases from V and 5 bases from J, with 10 bases in between. CDR3 length: 12 residues. Together with reference TRBV11-1 and TRBJ1-1, the CDR3 gives the full variable domain: EAEVAQSPRYKITEKSQAVAFWCDPISGHATLYWYRQILGQGPELLVQFQDESVVDDSQLPKDRFSAERLKGVDSTLKIQPAELGDSAMYLCASRKAATEAFFGQGTRLTVV.

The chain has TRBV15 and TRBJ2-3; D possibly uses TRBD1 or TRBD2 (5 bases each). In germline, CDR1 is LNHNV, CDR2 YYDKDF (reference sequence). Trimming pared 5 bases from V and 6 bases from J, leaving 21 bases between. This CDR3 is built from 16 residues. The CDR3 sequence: CATSGHPGTAADTQYF. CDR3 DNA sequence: TGTGCCACCAGCGGGCACCCTGGGACCGCGGCGGATACGCAGTATTTT.

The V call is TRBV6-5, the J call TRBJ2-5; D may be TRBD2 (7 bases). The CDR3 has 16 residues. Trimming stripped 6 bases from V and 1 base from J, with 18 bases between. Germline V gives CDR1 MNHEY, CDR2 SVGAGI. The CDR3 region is CASSYTGRGLQETQYF. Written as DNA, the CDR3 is TGTGCCAGCAGCTACACTGGGCGGGGGCTCCAAGAGACCCAGTACTTC.

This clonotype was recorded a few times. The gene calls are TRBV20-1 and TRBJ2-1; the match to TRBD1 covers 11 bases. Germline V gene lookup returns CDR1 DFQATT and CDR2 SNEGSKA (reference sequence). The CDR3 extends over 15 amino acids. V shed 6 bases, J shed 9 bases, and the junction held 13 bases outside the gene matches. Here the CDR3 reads CSAGQGETGLGEQFF. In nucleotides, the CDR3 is TGCAGTGCGGGACAGGGGGAGACGGGGTTGGGTGAGCAGTTCTTC.

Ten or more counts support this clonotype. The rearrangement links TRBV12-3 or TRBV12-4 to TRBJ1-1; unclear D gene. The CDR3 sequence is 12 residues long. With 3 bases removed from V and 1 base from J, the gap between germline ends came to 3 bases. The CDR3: CASSFGNTEAFF. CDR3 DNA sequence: TGTGCCAGCAGTTTCGGGAACACTGAAGCTTTCTTT.

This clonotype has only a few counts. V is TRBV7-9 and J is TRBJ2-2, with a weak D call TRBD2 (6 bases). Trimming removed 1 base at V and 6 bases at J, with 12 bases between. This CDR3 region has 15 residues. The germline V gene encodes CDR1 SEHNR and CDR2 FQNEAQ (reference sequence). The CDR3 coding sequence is TGTGCCAGCAGCTTAGGATGGGACTCCCCCGGGGAGCTGTTTTTT. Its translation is CASSLGWDSPGELFF.

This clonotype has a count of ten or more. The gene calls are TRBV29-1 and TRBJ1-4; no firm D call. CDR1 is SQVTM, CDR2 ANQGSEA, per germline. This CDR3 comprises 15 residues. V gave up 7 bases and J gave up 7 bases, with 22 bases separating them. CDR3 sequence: CSAPGRGGRGEKLFF. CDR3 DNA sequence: TGCAGCGCCCCGGGTCGGGGAGGACGAGGTGAAAAACTGTTTTTT.

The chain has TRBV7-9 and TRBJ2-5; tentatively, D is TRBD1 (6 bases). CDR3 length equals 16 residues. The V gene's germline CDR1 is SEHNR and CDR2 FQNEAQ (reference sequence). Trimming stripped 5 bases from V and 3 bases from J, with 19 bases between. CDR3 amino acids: CASSPIQGKEKETQYF. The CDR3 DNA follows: TGTGCCAGCAGCCCGATACAGGGAAAAGAAAAAGAGACCCAGTACTTC.

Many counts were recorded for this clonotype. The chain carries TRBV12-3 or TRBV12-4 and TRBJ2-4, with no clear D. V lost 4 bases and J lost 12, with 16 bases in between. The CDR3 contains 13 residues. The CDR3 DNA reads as TGTGCCAGCAGTTCTGACGTAATCAGTAATCAGTACTTC. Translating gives CASSSDVISNQYF.

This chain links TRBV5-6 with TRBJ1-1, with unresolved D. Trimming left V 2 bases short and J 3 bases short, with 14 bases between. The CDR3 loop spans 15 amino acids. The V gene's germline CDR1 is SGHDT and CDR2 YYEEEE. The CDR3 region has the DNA TGTGCCAGCAGCTTCGGGGTGTTTGTGGACACTGAAGCTTTCTTT. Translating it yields CASSFGVFVDTEAFF.

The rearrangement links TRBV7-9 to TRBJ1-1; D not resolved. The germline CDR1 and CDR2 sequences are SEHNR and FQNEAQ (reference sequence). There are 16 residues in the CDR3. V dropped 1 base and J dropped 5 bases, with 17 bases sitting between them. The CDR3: CASSLVRTLQPTEAFF. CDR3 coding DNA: TGTGCCAGCAGCTTAGTACGGACGCTGCAACCAACTGAAGCTTTCTTT.

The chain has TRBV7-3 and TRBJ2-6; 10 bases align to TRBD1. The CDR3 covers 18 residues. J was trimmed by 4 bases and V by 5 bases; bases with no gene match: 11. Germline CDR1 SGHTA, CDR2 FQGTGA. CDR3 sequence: CASSRTRQGAWGANVLTF. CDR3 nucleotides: TGTGCCAGCAGCCGTACTCGACAGGGGGCGTGGGGGGCCAACGTCCTGACTTTC.

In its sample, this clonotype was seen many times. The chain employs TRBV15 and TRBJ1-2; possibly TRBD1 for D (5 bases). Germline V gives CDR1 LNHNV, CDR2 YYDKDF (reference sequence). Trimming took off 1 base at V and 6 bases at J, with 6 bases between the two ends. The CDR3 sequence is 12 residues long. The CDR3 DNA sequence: TGTGCCACCAGCAGAGCCAGGGATGGCTACACCTTC. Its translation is CATSRARDGYTF.

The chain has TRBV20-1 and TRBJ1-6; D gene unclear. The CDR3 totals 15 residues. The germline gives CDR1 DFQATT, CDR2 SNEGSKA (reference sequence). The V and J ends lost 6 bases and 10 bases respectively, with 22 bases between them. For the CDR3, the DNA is TGCAGTGCCAAAGCTAAGGGATTGGCCCGGTCACCCCTCCACTTT. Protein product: CSAKAKGLARSPLHF.

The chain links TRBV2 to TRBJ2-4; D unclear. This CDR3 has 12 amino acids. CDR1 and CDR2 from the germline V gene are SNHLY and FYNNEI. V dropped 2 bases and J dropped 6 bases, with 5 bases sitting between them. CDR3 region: CASSETGNIQYF. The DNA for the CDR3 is TGTGCCAGCAGTGAAACCGGAAACATTCAGTACTTC.

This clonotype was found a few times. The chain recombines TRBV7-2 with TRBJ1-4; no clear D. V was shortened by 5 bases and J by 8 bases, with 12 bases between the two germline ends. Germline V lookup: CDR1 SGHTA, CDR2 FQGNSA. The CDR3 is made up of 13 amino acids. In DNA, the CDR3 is TGTGCCAGCAGCCCACCTGACTGGGAAAAACTGTTTTTT. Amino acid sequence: CASSPPDWEKLFF.